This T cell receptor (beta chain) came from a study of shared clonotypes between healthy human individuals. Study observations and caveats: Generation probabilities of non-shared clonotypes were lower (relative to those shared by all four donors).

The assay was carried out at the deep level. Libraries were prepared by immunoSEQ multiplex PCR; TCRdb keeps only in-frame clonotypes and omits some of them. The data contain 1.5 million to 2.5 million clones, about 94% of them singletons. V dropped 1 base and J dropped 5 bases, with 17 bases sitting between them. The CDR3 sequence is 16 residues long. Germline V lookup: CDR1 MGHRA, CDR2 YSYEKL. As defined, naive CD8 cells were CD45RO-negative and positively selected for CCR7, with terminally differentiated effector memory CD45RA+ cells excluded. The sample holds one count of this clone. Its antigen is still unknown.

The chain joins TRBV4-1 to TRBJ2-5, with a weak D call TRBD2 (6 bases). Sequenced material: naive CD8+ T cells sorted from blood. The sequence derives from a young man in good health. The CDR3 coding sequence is TGCGCCAGCAGCCAAGTGGCAGGGAGGATGGGTGAGACCCAGTACTTC. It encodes CASSQVAGRMGETQYF.